This T cell receptor (beta chain) was sequenced for a study of CXCR3-negative and CXCR3-positive naive CD8 T cells. This CDR3 region has 15 residues. Germline V gene data show CDR1 as SGHDT and CDR2 as YYEEEE. Study-wide results and limits: Naive subsets had comparable surface CD5; TCR strength was inferred from TRB CDR3 properties. CXCR3 levels fell partly with cryopreservation; most assays relied on fresh PBMCs.

With UMI labels, 5' RACE was used to prepare the TRB cDNA libraries. With the 5' RACE reads reprocessed, TCRdb shows one record per CDR3 protein and no DNA. Listed are roughly 29,000 distinct CDR3 sequences; 10% falls within the top ten. Remarks on this clonotype: Its matching antigen is unknown.

This sequence originates from a human donor in good health. Some clones in this sample may be carry-over from other donors' samples. This chain links TRBV5-6 with TRBJ2-5; without DNA, the TCRdb call of TRBD1 cannot be checked. Source material: memory CD8+ T cells from blood. The CDR3 protein is CASSYTGTGGETQYF.